One and the same sample provided the 23 T cell receptor beta chains below, sequenced in a study of T cells in localized non-small cell lung cancer. The table came from immunoSEQ multiplex PCR; TCRdb's copy has only in-frame clones and leaves some out. This table holds under 2,000 clones, more than 30% found once. The sequencing used lung tumor tissue, collected before any cancer treatment. These receptors came from a female donor older than 55 with stage II squamous cell lung carcinoma.

This clone counts as medium-sized (0.01 to 0.1%). J is TRBJ2-3 and V is TRBV11-3; D tentatively fits TRBD1 or TRBD2 (5 bases each). The V end was cut by 5 bases, the J end by 2 bases, with 14 bases between. The CDR3 consists of 15 residues. Germline-derived CDR1 and CDR2 are SGHNT and YENEEA. The CDR3 spells CASSHSGTLTDTQYF. The CDR3 DNA sequence: TGTGCCAGCAGCCATTCCGGGACCCTCACAGATACGCAGTATTTT.

The gene calls are TRBV19 and TRBJ2-6; tentative D call: TRBD1 (6 bases). V was trimmed by 0 bases and J by 2 bases, leaving 20 bases between them. CDR1 and CDR2 from the germline V gene are LNHDA and SQIVND (reference sequence). The CDR3 runs to 20 residues. CDR3 sequence (DNA): TGTGCCAGTAGTATAGACGTCGTGTGGGGGCAGCGCCCTGGGGCCAACGTCCTGACTTTC. Protein sequence: CASSIDVVWGQRPGANVLTF.

The chain links TRBV15 to TRBJ2-2, with 7 bases matching TRBD1. V was pared by 5 bases and J by 5 bases, with 5 bases of the junction left unmatched. In germline, CDR1 is LNHNV, CDR2 YYDKDF (reference sequence). This CDR3 spans 14 amino acids. The CDR3 bases are TGTGCCACCAGCCGGGACAGATGGACCGGGGAGCTGTTTTTT. The encoded protein is CATSRDRWTGELFF. Based on the CDR3 plus reference TRBV15 and TRBJ2-2, the full variable domain is DAMVIQNPRYQVTQFGKPVTLSCSQTLNHNVMYWYQQKSSQAPKLLFHYYDKDFNNEADTPDNFQSRRPNTSFCFLDIRSPGLGDTAMYLCATSRDRWTGELFFGEGSRLTVL.

The CDR3 coding sequence is TGCGCCAGCAGCTTGGTGGGGTTTTACACTGAAGCTTTCTTT. This codes for CASSLVGFYTEAFF. This chain connects TRBV5-1 to TRBJ1-1; D is ambiguous. The CDR3 length is 14 residues. V was pared by 0 bases and J by 3 bases, with 9 bases between. Germline V gene lookup returns CDR1 SGHRS and CDR2 YFSETQ.

Only a few counts were recorded for this clone. The V and J genes are TRBV6-8 and TRBJ1-6, with D possibly matching TRBD1 (6 bases). Trimming pared 4 bases from V and 8 bases from J, leaving 18 bases between. The CDR3 consists of 16 residues. Germline V gene data show CDR1 as MNHGY and CDR2 as SAAAGT. The CDR3 region is CASSSRGPGMDSPLHF. CDR3 nucleotide sequence: TGTGCCAGCAGTTCCAGGGGCCCCGGGATGGATTCACCCCTCCACTTT.

This clone has more than one count but fewer than ten. The rearrangement links TRBV6-8 to TRBJ1-5; D is undetermined. CDR3 size: 12 residues. Trimming removed 5 bases at V and 3 bases at J, with 5 bases between. CDR1 is MNHGY and CDR2 is SAAAGT in the germline V gene. The CDR3 loop reads CASSRDNQPQHF. CDR3 bases: TGTGCCAGCAGTCGCGACAATCAGCCCCAGCATTTT.

The sample holds a few counts of this clone. The chain is built from TRBV2 and TRBJ1-5; 9 bases are a match to TRBD1. CDR3 size: 15 residues. Germline lookup yields CDR1 SNHLY and CDR2 FYNNEI. V dropped 6 bases and J dropped 3; count of bases not matched to a gene: 6. The CDR3 reads CASRIGTGNNQPQHF. The CDR3 DNA is TGTGCCAGCAGAATCGGGACAGGGAACAATCAGCCCCAGCATTTT.

The chain recombines TRBV11-3 with TRBJ1-2; TRBD1 matches 7 bases. The CDR3 loop spans 14 amino acids. After removal of 4 bases from V and 8 bases from J, the junction contained 10 bases not matched to a gene. The germline V gene encodes CDR1 SGHNT and CDR2 YENEEA. The CDR3 coding sequence is TGTGCCAGCAGCTCCGCCGGACAGGCGGGGGGCTACACCTTC. As protein: CASSSAGQAGGYTF.

The chain links TRBV29-1 to TRBJ2-5; the match to TRBD2 covers 13 bases. V lost 5 bases to trimming and J lost 5 bases; unmatched junction nucleotides: 2. The CDR3 is 13 residues long. The germline gives CDR1 SQVTM, CDR2 ANQGSEA. CDR3 DNA: TGCAGCGTTCGGACTAGCGGGAGCGAGACCCAGTACTTC. This encodes CSVRTSGSETQYF. Filled out from reference TRBV29-1 and TRBJ2-5, the complete variable domain reads SAVISQKPSRDICQRGTSLTIQCQVDSQVTMMFWYRQQPGQSLTLIATANQGSEATYESGFVIDKFPISRPNLTFSTLTVSNMSPEDSSIYLCSVRTSGSETQYFGPGTRLLVL.

The chain couples TRBV28 to TRBJ1-5, with a tentative D call TRBD1 (6 bases). Between the trimmed V and J ends, which lost 2 bases and 4 bases, there was a span of 15 bases. The CDR3 totals 16 residues. Germline CDR1 MDHEN, CDR2 SYDVKM. CDR3 loop: CASSLPTGSFNQPQHF. The CDR3 DNA follows: TGTGCCAGCAGTTTACCAACAGGGAGTTTTAATCAGCCCCAGCATTTT.

In this sample, this clone turned up once. The chain couples TRBV23-1 to TRBJ1-2, with unresolved D. TRBV23-1 is recorded as an ORF, its role being uncertain. CDR3 length equals 14 residues. Trimming cost V 7 bases and J 0 bases, with 12 bases left between them. CDR3 in DNA: TGCGCCAGCAAGCTCGGCAGGTCTAACTATGGCTACACCTTC. It yields the protein CASKLGRSNYGYTF.

The V call is TRBV6-8, the J call TRBJ2-4; no firm D call. The CDR3 consists of 12 residues. Trimming cost V 6 bases and J 0 bases, with 3 bases left between them. The germline V gene has CDR1 MNHGY and CDR2 SAAAGT. The DNA for the CDR3 is TGTGCCAGCAGGGAAGCCAAAAACATTCAGTACTTC. This encodes CASREAKNIQYF.

A single count supports this clone. The chain is built from TRBV30 and TRBJ1-4; D may be TRBD1 (5 bases). Germline V CDR1 and CDR2: GTSNPN, SVGIG (reference sequence). There are 15 residues in the CDR3. Trimming shortened V by 1 base and J by 8 bases, and 17 bases separated the two germline ends. This CDR3 is CAWSALDRDDEKLFF. In nucleotides, the CDR3 is TGTGCCTGGAGTGCCCTAGACAGAGATGACGAAAAACTGTTTTTT.

This sequence joins TRBV28 and TRBJ2-3; perhaps TRBD2 as D (6 bases). From germline, CDR1 is MDHEN and CDR2 SYDVKM. This CDR3 has 14 amino acids. With 4 bases removed from V and 4 bases from J, the gap between germline ends came to 12 bases. CDR3 sequence (DNA): TGTGCCAGCAGTTCTAGCCGGGAGTCAGATACGCAGTATTTT. It codes for CASSSSRESDTQYF.

This chain connects TRBV18 to TRBJ2-2, with TRBD2 identical over 8 bases. CDR3 size: 15 residues. From germline, CDR1 is KGHSH and CDR2 LQKENI. V was clipped by 3 bases and J by 5 bases; unmatched bases: 5. CDR3 sequence: CASSPGGARTGELFF. The CDR3 bases are TGTGCCAGCTCACCCGGGGGGGCGCGGACCGGGGAGCTGTTTTTT.

Here the CDR3 DNA reads TGTGCCAGCCGCGGACAGCTCTCTGGAAACACCATATATTTT. It codes for CASRGQLSGNTIYF. The rearrangement joins TRBV9 to TRBJ1-3; a weak D match, TRBD1 (6 bases). The CDR3 runs 14 residues. The ends were cut back, 7 bases at V and 0 bases at J, with 11 bases in the middle. Germline CDR1 reads SGDLS; CDR2 reads YYNGEE. The complete variable domain, with remaining parts taken from reference TRBV9 and TRBJ1-3, reads DSGVTQTPKHLITATGQRVTLRCSPRSGDLSVYWYQQSLDQGLQFLIQYYNGEERAKGNILERFSAQQFPDLHSELNLSSLELGDSALYFCASRGQLSGNTIYFGEGSWLTVV.

This sequence joins TRBV9 and TRBJ2-2, with 7 bases aligning to TRBD2. The CDR3 contains 16 residues. J gave up 2 bases and V 0 bases, and 4 bases lay outside the gene matches. The V gene's germline CDR1 is SGDLS and CDR2 YYNGEE. The CDR3 spells CASSVDLAENTGELFF. In nucleotides, the CDR3 is TGTGCCAGCAGCGTAGACCTAGCGGAAAACACCGGGGAGCTGTTTTTT.

This clone was found a few times. This chain joins TRBV11-1 and TRBJ2-2; the D call may be TRBD1 or TRBD2 (6 bases each). V lost 2 bases, J lost 3 bases, and 13 bases lay in between. The CDR3 consists of 16 residues. Germline assignment: CDR1 SGHAT and CDR2 FQDESV (reference sequence). The CDR3 sequence is CASSLLGGYDTGELFF. CDR3 sequence (DNA): TGTGCCAGCAGCTTATTGGGGGGCTATGACACCGGGGAGCTGTTTTTT.

The chain recombines TRBV9 with TRBJ1-4, with 7 bases matching TRBD1. This CDR3 contains 15 residues. Unmatched junction bases numbered 10, after V lost 4 bases and J lost 7 bases. From germline, CDR1 is SGDLS and CDR2 YYNGEE. CDR3 coding DNA: TGTGCCAGCAGCTTCCGACAGGGTGAGGGTGAAAAACTGTTTTTT. It encodes CASSFRQGEGEKLFF.

This clone was recorded a few times. The rearrangement uses TRBV30 and TRBJ2-3, with 14 bases lining up with TRBD2. Germline-derived CDR1 and CDR2 are GTSNPN and SVGIG (reference sequence). V gave up 3 bases and J gave up 2 bases; unmatched junction bases: 4. The CDR3 contains 16 residues. CDR3 DNA: TGTGCCTGGAGCCGACTAGCGGGGGGGGTCACAGATACGCAGTATTTT. This encodes CAWSRLAGGVTDTQYF.

The chain recombines TRBV6-8 with TRBJ1-2, with TRBD1 matching over 10 bases. Per germline, CDR1 MNHGY and CDR2 SAAAGT. CDR3 length: 13 amino acids. Losses at the gene ends were 8 bases for V and 8 bases for J; bases not matched to a gene: 8. CDR3 bases: TGTGCCAGCGCCCCGGACAGGGGGGAGGGCTACACCTTC. Its protein product is CASAPDRGEGYTF.

This rearrangement joins TRBV6-8 to TRBJ2-7, with 7 bases identical to TRBD2. CDR3 size: 14 residues. In germline, CDR1 is MNHGY, CDR2 SAAAGT. J lost 4 bases, V lost 3 bases, and 6 bases had no gene match. CDR3: CASSYTGLQYEQYF. DNA for the CDR3: TGTGCCAGCAGTTATACGGGACTACAATACGAGCAGTACTTC.

This chain connects TRBV28 to TRBJ2-2; tentative D call: TRBD2 (6 bases). CDR1 is MDHEN and CDR2 is SYDVKM in the germline V gene. CDR3 length: 14 residues. The CDR3 DNA sequence: TGTGCGACACGACCTGGGACTTTCACCGGGGAGCTGTTTTTT. Translating it yields CATRPGTFTGELFF.